This TCR beta chain stems from a study of a mutant IDH1 vaccine in newly diagnosed glioma (dated by TCRdb to the early 2020s). With regard to the full study: Vaccination began 4-6 weeks after radiotherapy alone, or alongside temozolomide cycles in the chemotherapy-containing groups. Peripheral blood was drawn at six visits: V03 (baseline), V05, V07, V10, V12 and V13. The roughly 32 treated patients were approximately 62% male and around 40% female, with a mean age of 40.4 years. For exploratory analyses, about two dozen treated patients had longitudinal TCRB deep sequencing done wherever samples were available. The week-35 safety follow-up took place at visit V12, and the week-47 end of study took place at visit V13. Before enrollment, most patients had been given radiochemotherapy with temozolomide as standard therapy, while the rest had received either radiotherapy alone or temozolomide alone.

The CDR3 runs 15 amino acids, cysteine and phenylalanine included. Of all the DNA, just the CDR3 is kept, 45 bases in frame from base 1. Based on the germline V gene (reference sequence), the CDR1 and CDR2 sequences are SEHNR and FQNEAQ. Trimming leaves V shorter by 1 base and J shorter by 6 bases, with the junction holding 6 bases beyond the gene matches. Study-wide conclusions, independent of this receptor: Availability determined which PBMC samples were chosen for TCRB deep sequencing. According to the authors, sample limitations meant that analyses of patient blood samples could not be reproduced. Immune responses induced by the vaccine were seen in 93.3% of patients across multiple MHC alleles. Changes in the top peripheral T cell clonotypes picked up by TCRB sequencing did not appear to be linked to pseudoprogression.

The time point tag for this specimen amounts to: week 47, end of study. Each vaccine dose was 300 ug of a 20-mer mutant IDH1 peptide in Montanide, given subcutaneously with topical imiquimod. Eight vaccinations were administered to patients in weeks 1, 3, 5, 7, 11, 15, 19 and 23, corresponding to visits V03 through V10. The donors had newly diagnosed IDH1-mutant astrocytomas of WHO grade 3 or 4 that showed loss of nuclear ATRX. The samples were drawn from NOA16, a multicentre, single-arm, open-label phase I trial in Germany that tested a mutant IDH1 peptide vaccine in humans for the first time. Genomic DNA for TCRB sequencing was extracted from EDTA blood using the DNeasy Blood and Tissue Kit. In regard to this clone: This receptor's antigen is unknown. Base qualities are missing; no much larger clone stands one base away.

Library method: the immunoSEQ multiplex PCR assay. Following the manufacturer's protocol, the hsTCRB Kit was used to amplify rearranged TCR beta chain sequences. An Illumina MiSeq was used to sequence the TCRB libraries. The authors' analysis ran thus. The proprietary platform of the kit vendor was used for demultiplexing, trimming and gene mapping. TCRdb carries this immuneACCESS record with in-frame sequences only. Its versions omit some clonotypes, under half of them owing to an unresolved V gene in the studies checked, with the rest unexplained. V, J and clone size derive from that table, while D and trimming were established from the DNA sequence. Here the sample has under 45,000 clones; roughly 82% occur a single time. The biggest ten clones account for about 17% of the sample.

The sequences come from PBMCs, collected from a glioma patient whose treatment included an IDH1 peptide vaccine. The chain was built from TRBV7-9 and TRBJ2-1, with 7 central nucleotides matching TRBD1. This receptor was taken from a young man with glioma. Some clones in this sample may be carry-over from other donors' samples. The nucleotide sequence reads as follows: TGTGCCAGCAGCTTAGAGGGCAGGGGGTCCAATGAGCAGTTCTTC. Its protein reads: CASSLEGRGSNEQFF.